This TCR beta chain was recorded in a study of early T cells in non-severe SARS-CoV-2 infection (dated by TCRdb to about 2021). Broadly, across the study: Because TCR sequencing relied on bulk RNA taken from unsorted whole blood, pairing of alpha and beta chains was not possible. The investigation overall reported the following: VDJdb matching was skewed toward anti-spike CD8 responses and likely underestimated virus-specific expansions by missing private and CD4 specificities.

A case-control design nested within a healthcare worker cohort in London, UK, was used, with weekly nasopharyngeal swab PCR tests and blood sampling performed. Healthcare workers were recruited during the week of the UK lockdown, between 23 and 31 March 2020, and followed weekly for up to 16 weeks. Library preparation was by 5' RACE. Sequencing was performed on a NextSeq 500. In the TCR library protocol, unique molecular identifiers were attached to individual cDNA molecules to correct for PCR bias and sequencing error. Sequencing covered both TCR alpha and beta chains, and within each sample the abundances of alpha and beta sequences were tightly co-correlated. Per the original workflow: Decombinator V4 was used to annotate the V gene, J gene and CDR3 of the TCR sequences. Expanded TCRs were defined as changing significantly between any two time points under a Poisson model with p below 0.0001. TCR abundances were normalised to the total number of TCRs sequenced in each sample and reported as counts per million. TRAV1-2 paired with TRAJ12, TRAJ20 or TRAJ33 defined MAIT TCRs, while TRAV10 paired with TRAJ18 defined iNKT TCRs. VDJdb, accessed 1 November 2021, was searched for CMV, EBV and SARS-CoV-2 annotated TCRs, excluding TCRs annotated for multiple antigens. Clones were called with MiXCR by TCRdb after fastp trimmed the public reads at Q25, and only in-frame beta chains were retained. Rows are combined by CDR3 protein, so each entry shows the most common genes and DNA. The V and J calls and clone size are TCRdb's, not the authors'. The sample table lists roughly 61,000 distinct CDR3 sequences, approximately 10% of them with a count of one. Of the sample, around 1.8% falls within the top ten clones.

Comments on this clonotype: The antigen this receptor binds is unknown. No base-level quality is on record; no much larger clone is a single base apart.

The CDR3 spans 16 residues, from the cysteine through the phenylalanine. Only the CDR3 DNA stays, 48 bases, in frame from base 1. Cut back by 0 bases and 3 bases, the V and J ends lie 14 bases apart. CDR1 MNHNY and CDR2 SVGAGI are derived from the germline V gene (reference sequence). The clonotype was recovered from an adult who was a healthcare worker with PCR-confirmed SARS-CoV-2 infection or an uninfected control (not recorded which). The V and J segments used are TRBV6-6 and TRBJ1-2; no D segment can be confidently identified. The sample comprised whole blood. DNA sequence: TGTGCCAGCAGTTACTCGTCTTTGGCTGATGACTATGGCTACACCTTC. This codes for CASSYSSLADDYGYTF.